This T cell receptor beta chain stems from a study of T cells in Graves' hyperthyroidism and ophthalmopathy. Authors of the study amplified TCR beta CDR3 regions from RNA transcripts. A first-round RT-PCR of the TCR CDR3 used the HTBI primer set. TCRdb processed the multiplex PCR reads anew with MiXCR; each CDR3 protein has one entry. The sample holds hundreds of thousands of distinct CDR3 sequences, roughly 15% seen once. V shed 4 bases and J 1 base; nucleotides not matched to a gene: 5. Germline V lookup: CDR1 SGDLS, CDR2 YYNGEE. The CDR3 sequence is 14 residues long. This clonotype has at least ten counts.

The sequence was obtained from a woman between 40 and 50 years old with Graves' ophthalmopathy. Sequenced sample: blood. V and J are TRBV9 and TRBJ2-7, with 7 bases aligning to TRBD1. CDR3 amino acids: CASSWGTESYEQYF. CDR3 coding DNA: TGTGCCAGCAGCTGGGGGACAGAGTCCTACGAGCAGTACTTC.